These 11 T cell receptor beta chains share one sample of origin, sequenced in a study of beta chain features in type 1 diabetes. Points from the study as a whole: All four CD4+ subsets from Type 1 diabetes patients carried moderately but significantly shorter TCRB CDR3s.

Sequencing targeted expressed TCRB transcripts, as all isolated RNA had been reverse transcribed. TCRdb keeps only in-frame clones here, not all; method: immunoSEQ multiplex PCR. The sample shows approximately 280,000 clones, approximately 16% of them seen only once. Their target antigens are unknown. The specimen sequenced was naive CD4+ T cells from blood. These receptors were collected from a man between 18 and 35 years old with type 1 diabetes.

The gene calls are TRBV29-1 and TRBJ1-1, with 7 positions matching TRBD1. Germline V gives CDR1 SQVTM, CDR2 ANQGSEA. After removal of 4 bases from V and 3 bases from J, the junction contained 5 bases not matched to a gene. CDR3 size: 13 residues. The CDR3 spells CSVAPGQDTEAFF. DNA for the CDR3: TGCAGCGTTGCCCCTGGACAGGACACTGAAGCTTTCTTT.

The rearrangement joins TRBV5-1 to TRBJ2-3; D remains unclear. The CDR3 extends over 14 amino acids. Trimming shortened V by 0 bases and J by 2 bases, and 7 bases separated the two germline ends. Germline-derived CDR1 and CDR2 are SGHRS and YFSETQ. The CDR3 nucleotides are TGCGCCAGCAGCTTGGAACAGAACACAGATACGCAGTATTTT. Encoded protein: CASSLEQNTDTQYF.

The rearrangement links TRBV7-6 to TRBJ2-5; 13 bases map to TRBD2. The V segment lost 5 bases and the J segment 6 bases; nucleotides outside the gene matches: 12. Germline V gene sequence: CDR1 SGHVS, CDR2 FNYEAQ. The CDR3 is made up of 17 amino acids. CDR3 bases: TGTGCCAGCAGCAAGAGACAGACTAGCGGGAGGTCGAAGACCCAGTACTTC. It specifies CASSKRQTSGRSKTQYF.

The genes are TRBV28 and TRBJ2-7, with D hard to call. The CDR3 spans 11 residues. With 5 bases removed from V and 7 bases from J, the gap between germline ends came to 9 bases. Germline V gene data show CDR1 as MDHEN and CDR2 as SYDVKM. The CDR3 protein is CASSPSREQYF. CDR3 DNA sequence: TGTGCCAGCAGTCCTTCTAGAGAGCAGTACTTC.

The chain is built from TRBV5-1 and TRBJ1-1; TRBD1 might be the D (6 bases). V lost 3 bases, J lost 1 base, and 7 bases lay in between. The CDR3 loop spans 13 amino acids. The germline gives CDR1 SGHRS, CDR2 YFSETQ. CDR3 sequence: CASSWTENTEAFF. In nucleotides, the CDR3 is TGCGCCAGCAGCTGGACAGAGAACACTGAAGCTTTCTTT. Together with reference TRBV5-1 and TRBJ1-1, the CDR3 gives the full variable domain: KAGVTQTPRYLIKTRGQQVTLSCSPISGHRSVSWYQQTPGQGLQFLFEYFSETQRNKGNFPGRFSGRQFSNSRSEMNVSTLELGDSALYLCASSWTENTEAFFGQGTRLTVV.

This rearrangement joins TRBV7-9 to TRBJ2-7; tentatively, D is TRBD2 (5 bases). The CDR3 extends over 12 amino acids. Deletions cut 0 bases from V and 5 bases from J, with 5 bases between. Germline V lookup: CDR1 SEHNR, CDR2 FQNEAQ (reference sequence). CDR3 coding DNA: TGTGCCAGCAGCTTAGCCGGGGACGAGCAGTACTTC. This gives the protein CASSLAGDEQYF.

In this sample, this clone turned up a few times. The rearrangement links TRBV25-1 to TRBJ2-7, with 11 positions matching TRBD2. Germline V gene sequence: CDR1 MGHDK, CDR2 SYGVNS. The CDR3 is 14 residues long. The V segment lost 4 bases and the J segment 5 bases; nucleotides outside the gene matches: 4. This chain's CDR3 is CASSATSGKNEQYF. The CDR3 DNA sequence: TGTGCCAGCAGTGCGACTAGCGGGAAAAACGAGCAGTACTTC.

This clone was seen only a few times. This chain links TRBV28 with TRBJ1-1; D not certain. The germline V and J ends were trimmed by 4 bases and 10 bases, with 19 bases remaining between them. The germline V gene encodes CDR1 MDHEN and CDR2 SYDVKM. This CDR3 region has 14 residues. This chain's CDR3 is CASSSAGILFAAFF. As DNA, the CDR3 is TGTGCCAGCAGTTCTGCGGGCATCCTCTTCGCAGCTTTCTTT.

The chain carries TRBV5-1 and TRBJ2-1; 7 nucleotides line up with TRBD2. Losses at the gene ends were 4 bases for V and 7 bases for J; bases not matched to a gene: 5. The CDR3 runs to 13 residues. Germline CDR1 and CDR2: SGHRS and YFSETQ. The chain's CDR3 is CASSMTSRNEQFF. In nucleotides, the CDR3 is TGCGCCAGCAGCATGACTAGCAGGAATGAGCAGTTCTTC.

Details on this clone: The same CDR3 also results from other DNA sequences found in this sample. The genes are TRBV29-1 and TRBJ1-5, with D possibly matching TRBD1 (5 bases). The CDR3 extends over 12 amino acids. The ends were cut back, 6 bases at V and 1 base at J, with 7 bases in the middle. The germline V gene has CDR1 SQVTM and CDR2 ANQGSEA. Here the CDR3 DNA reads TGCAGCGTGGGGGGGAGCAATCAGCCCCAGCATTTT. Encoded protein: CSVGGSNQPQHF.

This clone was detected a few times. V gene TRBV5-1 combines with J gene TRBJ1-1; the match to TRBD1 covers 8 bases. Germline V CDR1 and CDR2: SGHRS, YFSETQ. The CDR3 has 13 amino acids. V shed 1 base, J shed 4 bases, and the junction held 0 bases outside the gene matches. The CDR3 reads CASSLTGGTEAFF. CDR3 nucleotides: TGCGCCAGCAGCTTGACAGGGGGCACTGAAGCTTTCTTT.